Below, 22 T cell receptor beta chains from the same sample are listed, as sequenced in a study of Ad26.COV2.S vaccination and SARS-CoV-2 variants. This sample's treatment: around 19 received Ad26.COV2.S at low or high dose, single or two shots; several received placebo; per-sample allocation not given. The investigators took samples on day 63 after the first vaccine or placebo injection. Using immunoSEQ multiplex PCR, the repertoire was profiled, and TCRdb retains in-frame clones only, with some absent. Here the sample spans about 330,000 clones, roughly 88% being singletons. Sample: peripheral blood, taken in a trial of Ad26.COV2.S vaccine versus placebo. These receptors all come from a person between 18 and 65 years old who received the Ad26.COV2.S COVID-19 vaccine or a placebo.

This chain joins TRBV6-5 and TRBJ1-5, with 8 nucleotides matching TRBD1. Germline assignment: CDR1 MNHEY and CDR2 SVGAGI. The V gene end was trimmed by 6 bases and the J gene end by 2 bases; junction bases not matched to a gene: 6. The CDR3 contains 15 residues. The CDR3 loop reads CASRETGAGNQPQHF. CDR3 DNA sequence: TGTGCCAGCAGAGAGACAGGGGCAGGCAATCAGCCCCAGCATTTT.

The chain links TRBV11-2 to TRBJ1-2, with 7 bases fitting TRBD1. Germline V gene sequence: CDR1 SGHAT, CDR2 FQNNGV. The length of the CDR3 is 15 residues. V dropped 6 bases and J dropped 4; count of bases not matched to a gene: 11. Here the CDR3 DNA reads TGTGCCAGCAGTTCTATACGGACAGGTCTCTATGGCTACACCTTC. Its translation: CASSSIRTGLYGYTF.

The chain combines TRBV25-1 with TRBJ2-1; 9 bases are a match to TRBD1. The CDR3 contains 18 residues. CDR1 MGHDK and CDR2 SYGVNS come from the germline V gene. V lost 4 bases, J lost 5 bases, and 15 bases stayed unmatched. The CDR3 nucleotides read TGTGCCAGCAGTGTTGGGACAGGGAAGTTTTCAGGGGACAATGAGCAGTTCTTC. This encodes CASSVGTGKFSGDNEQFF.

Comments on this clone: Other DNA variants within this sample encode the same CDR3. This sequence joins TRBV29-1 and TRBJ1-1; tentative D call: TRBD1 (5 bases). Trimming shortened V by 6 bases and J by 0 bases, and 14 bases separated the two germline ends. Germline V gene data show CDR1 as SQVTM and CDR2 as ANQGSEA. The CDR3 runs to 14 residues. The CDR3 here is CSVGSAGLNTEAFF. The DNA of the CDR3 is TGCAGCGTGGGTTCGGCGGGACTGAACACTGAAGCTTTCTTT.

This chain connects TRBV21-1 to TRBJ1-3; TRBD1, the table's D call, lacks a check against the DNA. TRBV21-1 is a pseudogene. The CDR3 spans 17 residues. The CDR3: CASSKDSDRVAGNTIYF. In nucleotides, the CDR3 is TGTGCCAGCAGCAAGGACTCAGACAGGGTGGCTGGAAACACCATATATTTT.

V and J are TRBV11-2 and TRBJ2-1, with D perhaps matching TRBD2 (6 bases). Per the germline V gene, CDR1 is SGHAT and CDR2 is FQNNGV. The V and J ends lost 4 bases and 4 bases respectively, with 20 bases between them. This CDR3 has 17 amino acids. The CDR3 DNA is TGTGCCAGCAGCTCCGGGGGTGCGGGTCCGGAATACAATGAGCAGTTCTTC. Protein sequence: CASSSGGAGPEYNEQFF.

This sequence joins TRBV6-5 and TRBJ1-6, with 9 bases matching TRBD1. V was clipped by 6 bases and J by 7 bases; unmatched bases: 7. The CDR3 covers 15 residues. CDR1 is MNHEY and CDR2 is SVGAGI in the germline V gene. The CDR3 here is CASRVRDRENSPLHF. CDR3 coding DNA: TGTGCCAGCAGAGTTAGGGACAGGGAAAATTCACCCCTCCACTTT.

The gene calls are TRBV12-5 and TRBJ2-1, with D perhaps being TRBD1 or TRBD2 (6 bases each). This CDR3 comprises 15 residues. V was shortened by 7 bases and J by 0 bases, with 13 bases between the two germline ends. The V gene's germline CDR1 is LGHNT and CDR2 FRNRAP. As DNA, the CDR3 is TGTGCTAGTGAAGGCGGGACAAGCTCCTACAATGAGCAGTTCTTC. Its protein product is CASEGGTSSYNEQFF. Combining the CDR3 with reference TRBV12-5 and TRBJ2-1 gives the whole variable domain DARVTQTPRHKVTEMGQEVTMRCQPILGHNTVFWYRQTMMQGLELLAYFRNRAPLDDSGMPKDRFSAEMPDATLATLKIQPSEPRDSAVYFCASEGGTSSYNEQFFGPGTRLTVL.

The chain links TRBV5-5 to TRBJ1-1, with 9 bases fitting TRBD1. Germline trimming cut 0 bases from V and 3 bases from J; bases unmatched to any gene: 12. Per the germline V gene, CDR1 is SGHKS and CDR2 is YYEKEE (reference sequence). This CDR3 region has 18 residues. CDR3 nucleotide sequence: TGTGCCAGCAGCTTGGCCCCAACTTTGACAGGGGGGGACACTGAAGCTTTCTTT. Protein sequence: CASSLAPTLTGGDTEAFF.

The rearrangement joins TRBV2 to TRBJ1-6; D is perhaps TRBD1 (6 bases). Germline V gives CDR1 SNHLY, CDR2 FYNNEI. The CDR3 sequence is 14 residues long. The V and J ends lost 5 bases and 7 bases respectively, with 12 bases between them. This CDR3 is CASSTDSGNSPLHF. The CDR3 coding sequence is TGTGCCAGCAGTACGGACAGTGGGAATTCACCCCTCCACTTT.

This sequence joins TRBV20-1 and TRBJ1-5; D unclear. V was cut by 3 bases and J by 7 bases, with 13 bases left in between. This CDR3 region has 13 residues. Germline V gene data show CDR1 as DFQATT and CDR2 as SNEGSKA (reference sequence). The CDR3 spells CSASILDPQPQHF. In nucleotides, the CDR3 is TGCAGTGCTAGTATATTGGATCCGCAGCCCCAGCATTTT.

J is TRBJ2-7 and V is TRBV12-3 or TRBV12-4; D may be TRBD1 (6 bases). V was shortened by 3 bases and J by 9 bases, with 15 bases between the two germline ends. The CDR3 runs to 13 residues. The CDR3 sequence: CASSLGRARGQYF. The CDR3 coding sequence is TGTGCCAGCAGTTTGGGCAGGGCCAGGGGGCAGTACTTC.

This rearrangement joins TRBV7-8 to TRBJ2-7, with D perhaps given as TRBD1 or TRBD2 (5 bases each). V was trimmed by 5 bases and J by 6 bases, leaving 11 bases between them. Germline loops: CDR1 SGHVS, CDR2 FQNEAQ. The CDR3 consists of 12 residues. CDR3 region: CASSPDSGEQYF. For the CDR3, the DNA is TGTGCCAGCAGCCCAGACAGCGGCGAGCAGTACTTC.

J is TRBJ2-5 and V is TRBV2, with unresolved D. Germline CDR1 SNHLY, CDR2 FYNNEI. With 6 bases removed from V and 0 bases from J, the gap between germline ends came to 14 bases. There are 15 residues in the CDR3. CDR3 amino acids: CASSPNRLDQETQYF. The CDR3 DNA sequence: TGTGCCAGCAGCCCGAACAGATTAGACCAAGAGACCCAGTACTTC.

As for this clone: Other nucleotide sequences in the sample specify the same CDR3. V usage is TRBV18 and J usage is TRBJ1-1; D gene uncertain. This CDR3 region has 13 residues. From germline, CDR1 is KGHSH and CDR2 LQKENI. The V end lost 0 bases, the J end lost 5 bases, and 7 bases lay between the germline ends. The CDR3, as DNA: TGTGCCAGCTCACCACCTGGGGATACTGAAGCTTTCTTT. Protein product: CASSPPGDTEAFF.

This clone was seen ten or more times. The chain combines TRBV4-3 with TRBJ2-2, with D tentatively TRBD2 (6 bases). Trimming left V 0 bases short and J 4 bases short, with 15 bases between. The CDR3 spans 17 residues. Germline CDR1 and CDR2: LGHNA and YSLEER. CDR3 bases: TGCGCCAGCAGCCAAGAGGGGGGACCCTTGACCACCGGGGAGCTGTTTTTT. It codes for CASSQEGGPLTTGELFF.

V and J are TRBV4-3 and TRBJ1-2; D might be TRBD1 (6 bases). There are 15 residues in the CDR3. V was cut by 5 bases and J by 4 bases, with 17 bases left in between. CDR1 is LGHNA and CDR2 is YSLEER in the germline V gene. The CDR3 is CASSLSRGASYGYTF. For the CDR3, the DNA is TGCGCCAGCAGCTTAAGTCGGGGGGCGAGCTATGGCTACACCTTC.

This chain uses TRBV5-6 with TRBJ1-1; D call uncertain. Trimming removed 2 bases from V and 7 bases from J, with 6 bases in between. The CDR3 totals 11 residues. The germline V gene encodes CDR1 SGHDT and CDR2 YYEEEE. The CDR3 DNA sequence: TGTGCCAGCAGCTTCGATGGTGAAGCTTTCTTT. It specifies CASSFDGEAFF.

The CDR3 DNA reads TGTGCCAGCAGCTTATCAGGGACCGATGGCTACACCTTC. It yields the protein CASSLSGTDGYTF. V usage is TRBV7-9 and J usage is TRBJ1-2; possibly TRBD1 for D (5 bases). Between the trimmed V and J ends, which lost 2 bases and 6 bases, there was a span of 10 bases. CDR3 length: 13 residues. Germline lookup yields CDR1 SEHNR and CDR2 FQNEAQ (reference sequence).

The chain links TRBV24-1 to TRBJ2-1; D might be TRBD1 or TRBD2, each matching 6 bases. This CDR3 has 14 amino acids. The V and J ends lost 5 bases and 2 bases respectively, with 9 bases between them. Germline assignment: CDR1 KGHDR and CDR2 SFDVKD. CDR3 bases: TGTGCCACCAGTGGTCGGGGGCCCTACAATGAGCAGTTCTTC. Translated: CATSGRGPYNEQFF.

J is TRBJ2-7 and V is TRBV29-1, with a tentative D call TRBD2 (5 bases). Germline V gene lookup returns CDR1 SQVTM and CDR2 ANQGSEA. The CDR3 consists of 11 residues. Trimming took off 5 bases at V and 6 bases at J, with 11 bases between the two ends. CDR3 sequence: CSVISAGEQYV. In DNA form, the CDR3 reads TGCAGCGTTATTAGCGCGGGCGAGCAGTACGTC.

The chain has TRBV18 and TRBJ2-2; D unresolved. There are 13 residues in the CDR3. The germline V gene encodes CDR1 KGHSH and CDR2 LQKENI. Between the trimmed V and J ends, which lost 6 bases and 4 bases, there was a span of 9 bases. In DNA, the CDR3 is TGTGCCAGCTCCCCGGATCTCACCGGGGAGCTGTTTTTT. It is translated as CASSPDLTGELFF.